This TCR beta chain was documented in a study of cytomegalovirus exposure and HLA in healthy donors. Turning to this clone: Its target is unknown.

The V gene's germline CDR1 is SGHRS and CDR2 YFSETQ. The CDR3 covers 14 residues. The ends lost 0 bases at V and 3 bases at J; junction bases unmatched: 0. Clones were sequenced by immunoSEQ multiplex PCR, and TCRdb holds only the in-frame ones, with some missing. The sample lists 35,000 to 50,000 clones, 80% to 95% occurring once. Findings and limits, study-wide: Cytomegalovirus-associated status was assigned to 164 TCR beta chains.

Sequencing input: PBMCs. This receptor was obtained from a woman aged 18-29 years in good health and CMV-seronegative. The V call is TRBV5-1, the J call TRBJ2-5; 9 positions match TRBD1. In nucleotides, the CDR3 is TGCGCCAGCAGCTTGGGACAGGGGGAAGAGACCCAGTACTTC. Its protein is CASSLGQGEETQYF.